This is a list of T cell receptor beta chains from one sample in a study of T-cell memory formation after mild COVID-19. TCRdb independently ran MiXCR on the 5' RACE reads; one entry per CDR3 protein. The sample consists of roughly 560,000 distinct CDR3 sequences, roughly 20% of them appearing once. Sequenced: PBMCs or a T cell subset sorted from them (not recorded which). The source of these receptors is an adult woman who had mild COVID-19 (a few samples of this study predate the infection). Cell type and time point are not known. Each CDR3 is given without its conserved first and last residue.

>TRBJ2-2|TRBV6-2/TRBV6-3
ASIDRDGRATGELF
>TRBJ2-4|TRBV4-3
ASSQDSGSTGKNIQY
>TRBJ2-4|TRBV19
ASSIGTGHGKNIQY
>TRBJ2-1|TRBV12-3/TRBV12-4
ASSLAAGVKNEQF
>TRBJ2-2|TRBV5-1
ASSLRGRTMTGELF
>TRBJ1-1|TRBV12-3/TRBV12-4
ASSFHTEAF
>TRBJ2-4|TRBV9
ASSAAGDQKNIQY
>TRBJ1-5|TRBV5-8
ASRLTGTSQPQH
>TRBJ2-1|TRBV6-2/TRBV6-3
ASSSLFFSSYNEQF
>TRBJ1-1|TRBV6-6
ASRYWEDRNTEAF
>TRBJ2-7|TRBV12-3/TRBV12-4
ASSPQGSYSYEQY
>TRBJ2-5|TRBV24-1
ATSGTAGWDQETQY
>TRBJ1-2|TRBV30
AWGGRVHGYT
>TRBJ2-3|TRBV15
ATSRDGGRTDTQY
>TRBJ2-5|TRBV27
ASSPTDGETQY
>TRBJ1-1|TRBV2
ASSYAARTPRMAEAF
>TRBJ2-7|TRBV12-3/TRBV12-4
ASRAGQWEGYEQY
>TRBJ2-3|TRBV30
AWSVLRPRRATDTQY
>TRBJ1-2|TRBV7-9
ASSPQTVADGYT
>TRBJ1-2|TRBV12-3/TRBV12-4
ASSSFRTNYGYT
>TRBJ2-1|TRBV27
ASRPEDEQF
>TRBJ1-4|TRBV15
ATSRAYELGEKLF
>TRBJ2-3|TRBV20-1
SARGRYPSTDTQY
>TRBJ2-3|TRBV6-5
ASSYSAGGKNTQY
>TRBJ2-1|TRBV19
ASSPLADLSYNEQF
>TRBJ2-3|TRBV5-6
ASSSPIADTQY
>TRBJ2-2|TRBV7-6
ASSLAPPTTGELF
>TRBJ1-1|TRBV25-1
ASRWSWGTEAF
>TRBJ1-1|TRBV2
ASSADRGRPEAF
>TRBJ1-2|TRBV7-2
ASSPYPYGGPGYT
>TRBJ2-3|TRBV3-1
ASTSFGGSTDTQY
>TRBJ2-1|TRBV12-3/TRBV12-4
ASTTGGDEQF
>TRBJ1-2|TRBV9
ASSVDGTEFYGYT
>TRBJ1-1|TRBV30
AWSPGFNTEAF
>TRBJ1-2|TRBV20-1
SASIPGQGASVSGYT
>TRBJ2-5|TRBV9
ASRPGTGEKETQY
>TRBJ2-1|TRBV7-6
ASSLVTGGNEQF
>TRBJ1-1|TRBV3-1
ASSQVYRWGMNTEAF
>TRBJ1-1|TRBV20-1
SAPRLNTEAF
>TRBJ2-1|TRBV9
ASSVRLAGVNEQF
>TRBJ1-1|TRBV5-6
ASSWLTSRNTEAF
>TRBJ1-2|TRBV13
ASSPRDRVANYGYT
>TRBJ2-1|TRBV5-1
ASSLGQGGNEQF
>TRBJ2-2|TRBV30
AWSVFGQGAWTGELF
>TRBJ2-2|TRBV7-2
ASSFRGGNTGELF
>TRBJ2-3|TRBV12-3/TRBV12-4
ASSSSWGDTQY
>TRBJ2-3|TRBV20-1
SARGDWSTDTQY